This TCR beta chain was profiled in a study of shared clonotypes between healthy human individuals (TCRdb year 2020). Background on the whole study: The cohort included three men and a couple of women between 18 and 49 years of age. Blood TCR repertoires of five healthy adults were deeply sequenced to estimate repertoire size and the extent of clonotype sharing between individuals. Leukapheresis yielded between about 0.85 and 10 billion PBMCs per donor. To increase sequencing depth and limit assay-specific biases, TCR repertoire library preparation and sequencing were carried out by different laboratories using diverse techniques. For each donor, CD4 naive and CD4 memory were each given three plates, CD8 naive was given two plates, and CD8 memory was given one plate. Here is what the overall study found, with its caveats: Sampling was restricted to blood, and TCR repertoires in tissue are likely to differ from TCR repertoires in blood. Across four donors, roughly 5.1% of naive CD4, 3.5% of naive CD8, 2.3% of memory CD4, and approximately 0.4% of memory CD8 clonotypes were shared. The small number of donors limited the genetic and exposure-history diversity represented. Even with the large sequencing depth, rarefaction of the sorted-subset datasets indicated that sequencing was incomplete. Based on pairwise subsampling, the degree of clonotype sharing among donors was expected to be affected by sequencing depth. Larger estimated clonotype richness was generally found for naive subsets than for memory subsets. Compared with non-shared clonotypes, clonotypes shared by all four sorted-subset donors had higher generation probabilities.

With regard to this clone: There is no known antigen for this receptor. Per-nucleotide qualities are absent, and no much larger clonotype sits a single base away.

CDR1 is given as MNHEY and CDR2 as SMNVEV, both from the germline V gene (reference sequence). The CDR3 contains 15 residues, cysteine and phenylalanine counted. The kept DNA is CDR3 alone, 45 bases in frame from the first base. The trim is 3 bases for V and 0 bases for J, with a gap of 9 bases between the germline ends. TCR CDR3 regions were amplified from genomic DNA by multiplex PCR using the deep immunoSEQ assay. Extracted genomic DNA from each cell subset was spread evenly across all wells of several immunoSEQ 96-well plates, with each plate serving as a replicate. For sorted subsets, around 200 ng genomic DNA, equal to some 28,000 T cell genomes, was loaded into each replicate PCR. The purified libraries were quantified using a Qubit 3.0 fluorometer, sized with a Bioanalyzer 2100, and then quantified again using the KAPA Library Quantification kit. Every immunoSEQ 96-well plate was sequenced on a dedicated single-read 150-cycle Illumina NextSeq 550 flow cell. Regarding the original processing steps: The immunoSEQ output contained only junctional sequences without quality scores, so filtering could not match that applied to full-length reads. Sequences were annotated with PyIR, a Python wrapper for IgBLAST v1.9, and V/J genes and CDR3 were assigned using IMGT germline references. Reads were removed for weak V/J assignments (E-value above 1e-6), missing CDR3, stop codons, out-of-frame junctions, or ambiguous translated residues. A V3J clonotype was defined by an identical inferred V gene, J gene, and CDR3 amino acid sequence. The percentage overlap between two repertoires was calculated by dividing the number of shared unique clonotypes by the size of the smaller repertoire. RTK rarefaction, the Chao1 estimator, and Recon v2.1 estimates of unobserved clonotypes were used to assess repertoire richness. Generation probabilities were computed with OLGA for all TCRbeta clonotypes obtained by the gDNA method from several donors. In TCRdb, the immuneACCESS table is reduced to in-frame sequences with V and J assigned. These tables do not hold every clone; where another copy was compared, an unresolved V gene accounts for under half, and the others remain unexplained. D and trimming were read from the DNA, whereas the V and J calls and clone size are those reported in that table. This sample comprises some 1,600,000 clones, 95% to 99% of them detected only once. The biggest ten clones account for about 0.4% of the sample.

The donors were healthy, HIV-negative adults who had no recently reported acute infections or vaccinations. Only Caucasian adults living in Nashville, Tennessee, USA were represented among the donors. CD4+ T cells were enriched by magnetic negative selection, after which naive cells were positively selected on CD45RA and the negative fraction was taken as the memory subset. After blood collection by leukapheresis, PBMCs were isolated using Ficoll-Histopaque density gradient centrifugation and then cryopreserved in the vapor phase of liquid nitrogen. Analytical flow cytometry was used to check the purity and quantity of every magnetically sorted T cell population. Each sorted fraction had its genomic DNA isolated and then quantified by UV absorbance on a Nanodrop 2000c.

The sample comprised naive CD4+ T cells sorted from blood. Per the publication, the cell subset or site label means: CD45RA+ positively selected. The receptor comes from a man aged 25 to 40 in good health. The sequence links TRBV27 to TRBJ2-1; D gene: possibly TRBD2, on 5 matching bases. The CDR3 is CASSFNRDSYNEQFF. The nucleotides are TGTGCCAGCAGTTTCAACCGGGACTCCTACAATGAGCAGTTCTTC.